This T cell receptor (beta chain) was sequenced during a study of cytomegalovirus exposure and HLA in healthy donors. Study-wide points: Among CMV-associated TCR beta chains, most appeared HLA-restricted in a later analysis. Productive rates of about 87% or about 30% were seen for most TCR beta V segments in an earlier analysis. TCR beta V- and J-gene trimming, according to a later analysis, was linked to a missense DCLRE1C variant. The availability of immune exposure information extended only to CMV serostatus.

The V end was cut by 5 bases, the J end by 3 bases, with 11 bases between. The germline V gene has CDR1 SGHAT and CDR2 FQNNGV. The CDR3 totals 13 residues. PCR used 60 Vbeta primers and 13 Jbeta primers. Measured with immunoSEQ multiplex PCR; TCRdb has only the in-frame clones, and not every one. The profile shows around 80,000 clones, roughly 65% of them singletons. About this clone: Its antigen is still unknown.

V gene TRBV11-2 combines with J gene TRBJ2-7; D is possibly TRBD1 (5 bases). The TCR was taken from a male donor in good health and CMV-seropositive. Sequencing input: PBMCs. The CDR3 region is CASSPPRGYEQYF. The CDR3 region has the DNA TGTGCCAGCAGCCCCCCTAGGGGCTACGAGCAGTACTTC.